This record concerns one T cell receptor (beta chain) sequence. Its target is not known. The data are from a study of T cells after yellow fever vaccination. Turning to the study itself: Preparation of the low-cell-number fractions used SMART-Seq v4 Ultra Low Input. General study findings and limits: Secondary responses were weaker yet peaked faster, day 5 versus 15. Subsequent booster samples again held most clones from primary vaccination (96% CD4, roughly 88% CD8).

UMIs and a universal primer site were added when TCR cDNA was made by 5'RACE template switching. MiXCR, run by TCRdb on the 5' RACE reads, gives a single entry per CDR3 protein. Of some 320,000 distinct CDR3 sequences in the sample, approximately 8% were seen once. The CDR3 loop spans 12 amino acids. Trimming cost V 4 bases and J 9 bases, with 11 bases left between them. Germline V CDR1 and CDR2: SGHAT, FQNNGV. The sample was CD4+ T cells sorted from PBMCs, taken 5 days after the yellow fever booster vaccination. The TCR was taken from a man aged 18-30 years who received the YFV17D yellow fever vaccine. The chain recombines TRBV11-2 with TRBJ2-3; the D is unclear. CDR3 protein: CASSSQQRTQYF. In DNA, the CDR3 is TGTGCCAGCAGCTCTCAACAACGGACGCAGTATTTT.